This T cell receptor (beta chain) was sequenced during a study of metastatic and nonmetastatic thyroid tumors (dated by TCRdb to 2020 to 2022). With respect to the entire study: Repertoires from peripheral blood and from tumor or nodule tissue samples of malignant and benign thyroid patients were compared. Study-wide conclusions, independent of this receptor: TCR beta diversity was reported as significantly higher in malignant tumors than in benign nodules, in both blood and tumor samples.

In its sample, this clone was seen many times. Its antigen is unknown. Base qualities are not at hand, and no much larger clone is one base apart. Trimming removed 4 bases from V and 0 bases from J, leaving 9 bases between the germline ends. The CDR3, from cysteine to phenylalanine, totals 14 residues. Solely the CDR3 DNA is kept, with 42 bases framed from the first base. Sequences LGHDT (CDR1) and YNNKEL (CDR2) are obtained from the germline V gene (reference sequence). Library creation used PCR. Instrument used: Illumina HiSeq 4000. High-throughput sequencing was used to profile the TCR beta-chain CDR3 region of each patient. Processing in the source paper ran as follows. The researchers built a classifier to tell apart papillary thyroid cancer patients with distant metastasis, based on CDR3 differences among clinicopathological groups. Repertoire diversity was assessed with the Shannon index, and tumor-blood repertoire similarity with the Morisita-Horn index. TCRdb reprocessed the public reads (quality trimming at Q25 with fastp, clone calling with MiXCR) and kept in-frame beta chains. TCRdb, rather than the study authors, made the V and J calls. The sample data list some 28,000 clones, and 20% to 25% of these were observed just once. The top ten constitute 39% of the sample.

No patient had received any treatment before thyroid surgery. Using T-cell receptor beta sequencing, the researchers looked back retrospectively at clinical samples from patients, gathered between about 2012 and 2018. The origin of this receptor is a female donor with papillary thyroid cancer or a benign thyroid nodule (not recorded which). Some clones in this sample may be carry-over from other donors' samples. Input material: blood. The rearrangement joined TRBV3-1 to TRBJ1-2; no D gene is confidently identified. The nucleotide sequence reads TGTGCCAGCAGCCCCCCGGGATCTAACTATGGCTACACCTTC. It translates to CASSPPGSNYGYTF.